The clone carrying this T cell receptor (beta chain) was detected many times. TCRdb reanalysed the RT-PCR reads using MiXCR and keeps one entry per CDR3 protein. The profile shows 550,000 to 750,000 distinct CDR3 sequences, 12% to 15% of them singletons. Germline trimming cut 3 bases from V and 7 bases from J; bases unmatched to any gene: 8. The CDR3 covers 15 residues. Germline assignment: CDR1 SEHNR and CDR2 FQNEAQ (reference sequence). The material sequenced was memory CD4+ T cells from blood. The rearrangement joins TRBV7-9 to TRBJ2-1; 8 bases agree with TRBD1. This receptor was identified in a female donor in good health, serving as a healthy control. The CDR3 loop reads CASSLDRERRNEQFF. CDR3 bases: TGTGCCAGCAGCTTGGACAGGGAGCGAAGGAATGAGCAGTTCTTC. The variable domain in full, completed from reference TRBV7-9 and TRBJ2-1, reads DTGVSQNPRHKITKRGQNVTFRCDPISEHNRLYWYRQTLGQGPEFLTYFQNEAQLEKSRLLSDRFSAERPKGSFSTLEIQRTEQGDSAMYLCASSLDRERRNEQFFGPGTRLTVL.